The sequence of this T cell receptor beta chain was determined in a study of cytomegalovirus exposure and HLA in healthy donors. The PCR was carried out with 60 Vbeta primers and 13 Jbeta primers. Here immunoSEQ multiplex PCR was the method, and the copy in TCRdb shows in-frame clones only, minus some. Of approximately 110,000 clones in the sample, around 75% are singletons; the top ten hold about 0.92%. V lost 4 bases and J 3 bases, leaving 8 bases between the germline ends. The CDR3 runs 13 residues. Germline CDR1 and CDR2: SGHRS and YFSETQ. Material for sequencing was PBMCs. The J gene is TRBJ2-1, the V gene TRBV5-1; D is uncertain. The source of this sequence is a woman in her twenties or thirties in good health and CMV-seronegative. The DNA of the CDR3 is TGCGCCAGCAGCGTGGACGGCTACAATGAGCAGTTCTTC. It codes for CASSVDGYNEQFF.